The present entry profiles one TCR beta chain with its context. Its antigen is not identified. Isolated RNA was reverse transcribed in full, so expressed TCRB transcripts were sequenced. Sequenced by immunoSEQ multiplex PCR; TCRdb stores in-frame clones only, minus some. Here the sample spans about 340,000 clones, less than 15% being singletons. The sample originates from a study of beta chain features in type 1 diabetes. Overall study results and limits: It was possible that PCR favored shorter templates, equally so in patients and controls. Type 1 diabetes patients had moderately but significantly shorter TCRB CDR3s in all four CD4+ subsets.

Germline assignment: CDR1 SGHTA and CDR2 FQGNSA. V shed 3 bases and J shed 9 bases, with 18 bases lying between them. This CDR3 spans 15 amino acids. The specimen sequenced was naive CD4+ T cells from blood. The J gene is TRBJ2-1, the V gene TRBV7-2; maybe TRBD2 (7 bases). This TCR was recovered from a young woman with type 1 diabetes. This CDR3 is CASSFDGGGSTEQFF. CDR3 nucleotides: TGTGCCAGCAGCTTTGATGGGGGCGGGAGTACTGAGCAGTTCTTC.